This T cell receptor beta chain emerged from a study of blood T cell repertoires in COVID-19. For the study at large: The United States, Italy and Spain were the sources of the acute and convalescent COVID-19 samples.

The CDR3 contains 13 residues. The germline V gene encodes CDR1 SGHTA and CDR2 FQGNSA. TCRdb's table, derived via immunoSEQ multiplex PCR, lists solely in-frame clones and lacks some. The profile shows tens of thousands of clones, about 74% of them singletons. Note on this clone: At one of its ends the junction is not consistent with the germline gene, which may arise from a read error.

The V and J genes are TRBV7-2 and TRBJ2-3; D uncertain. The receptor comes from a human donor with acute or convalescent COVID-19. The donor label of this sample is uncertain. The sample consisted of peripheral blood. The CDR3 reads CASRASPTDAQYF. The CDR3 DNA sequence: TGTGCCAGCAGGGCTTCCCCCACAGATGCGCAGTATTTT. Full variable domain (missing parts from reference TRBV7-2 and TRBJ2-3): GAGVSQSPSNKVTEKGKDVELRCDPISGHTALYWYRQSLGQGLEFLIYFQGNSAPDKSGLPSDRFSAERTGGSVSTLTIQRTQQEDSAVYLCASRASPTDAQYFGPGTRLTVL.